The 29 T cell receptor beta chains listed next were all sequenced from one sample in a study of somatic mutations in cytotoxic T cells in rheumatoid arthritis. Data came from immunoSEQ multiplex PCR; TCRdb stores just in-frame clones and leaves some out. The sample has about 10,000 clones, 80% seen once. Sequencing was performed on CD8+ T cells sorted from blood. The receptors were gathered from an adult with rheumatoid arthritis.

The V call is TRBV6-6, the J call TRBJ1-1; D call uncertain. CDR1 is MNHNY, CDR2 SVGAGI, per germline (reference sequence). V was cut by 9 bases and J by 3 bases, with 14 bases left in between. CDR3 size: 13 residues. DNA of the CDR3: TGTGCCAGTGGCGCCCAGCTCTACACTGAAGCTTTCTTT. Its translation is CASGAQLYTEAFF.

V is TRBV9 and J is TRBJ2-2, with D perhaps TRBD1 (6 bases). CDR3 length equals 16 residues. Germline CDR1 and CDR2: SGDLS and YYNGEE. Trimming pared 5 bases from V and 3 bases from J, leaving 17 bases between. The CDR3 sequence is CASSIEAGADTGELFF. CDR3 coding DNA: TGTGCCAGCAGTATTGAAGCAGGGGCCGACACCGGGGAGCTGTTTTTT.

This clone was found a few times. The chain is built from TRBV30 and TRBJ1-1, with D unclear. The CDR3 consists of 13 residues. The V end was cut by 4 bases, the J end by 0 bases, with 9 bases between. From germline, CDR1 is GTSNPN and CDR2 SVGIG (reference sequence). CDR3 nucleotide sequence: TGTGCCTGGACAAAGTGGTTGAACACTGAAGCTTTCTTT. It specifies CAWTKWLNTEAFF.

This clone was counted only a few times. The rearrangement uses TRBV9 and TRBJ2-7, with 8 bases that match TRBD1. The J segment lost 5 bases and the V segment lost 1 base, leaving 14 bases of the junction unmatched. This CDR3 region has 17 residues. Germline CDR1 reads SGDLS; CDR2 reads YYNGEE. The CDR3 loop reads CASSVNPRQGAPHEQYF. Written as DNA, the CDR3 is TGTGCCAGCAGCGTAAATCCGCGGCAGGGGGCTCCCCACGAGCAGTACTTC.

The V call is TRBV7-3, the J call TRBJ2-3; 9 bases agree with TRBD2. Germline V gene lookup returns CDR1 SGHTA and CDR2 FQGTGA. The CDR3 loop spans 14 amino acids. V was clipped by 2 bases and J by 3 bases; unmatched bases: 0. CDR3 coding DNA: TGTGCCAGCAGCTTACTAGCGGGAACAGATACGCAGTATTTT. This gives the protein CASSLLAGTDTQYF.

The chain uses TRBV7-8 and TRBJ2-3; D is possibly TRBD2 (5 bases). Germline-derived CDR1 and CDR2 are SGHVS and FQNEAQ. Trimming shortened V by 6 bases and J by 3 bases, and 13 bases separated the two germline ends. The CDR3 has 14 amino acids. CDR3 DNA sequence: TGTGCCAGCAGGCTAGCTCTACCAACAGATACGCAGTATTTT. It specifies CASRLALPTDTQYF.

The rearrangement uses TRBV7-9 and TRBJ2-2, with a weak D call TRBD1 (8 bases). The length of the CDR3 is 14 residues. V was shortened by 5 bases and J by 7 bases, with 14 bases between the two germline ends. Germline CDR1 reads SEHNR; CDR2 reads FQNEAQ (reference sequence). CDR3 amino acids: CASSTTGGDGELFF. As DNA, the CDR3 is TGTGCCAGCAGCACTACAGGGGGGGACGGGGAGCTGTTTTTT.

The V call is TRBV30, the J call TRBJ2-5; D is perhaps TRBD1 (6 bases). Germline V gene data show CDR1 as GTSNPN and CDR2 as SVGIG (reference sequence). The CDR3 totals 13 residues. The V and J ends lost 2 bases and 1 base respectively, with 8 bases between them. CDR3 bases: TGTGCCTGGAGTTTGGGGGCCCAAGAGACCCAGTACTTC. Its translation is CAWSLGAQETQYF.

J is TRBJ2-1 and V is TRBV7-8; TRBD2 agrees at 7 bases. V shed 5 bases and J 0 bases; nucleotides not matched to a gene: 4. The CDR3 contains 15 residues. CDR1 SGHVS and CDR2 FQNEAQ come from the germline V gene. The CDR3 coding sequence is TGTGCCAGCAGCCCCGGGGGGAGCTCCTACAATGAGCAGTTCTTC. The encoded protein is CASSPGGSSYNEQFF.

As to this clone: Within the sample, other DNA sequences also encode this same CDR3. The chain links TRBV7-9 to TRBJ2-2; 7 nucleotides align to TRBD1. V shed 5 bases, J shed 0 bases, and the junction held 3 bases outside the gene matches. Germline V CDR1 and CDR2: SEHNR, FQNEAQ (reference sequence). CDR3 length: 15 residues. The CDR3 here is CASSKGASNTGELFF. In nucleotides, the CDR3 is TGTGCCAGCAGCAAGGGGGCTTCGAACACCGGGGAGCTGTTTTTT.

This clone appeared a few times. The J gene is TRBJ1-1, the V gene TRBV19; 8 nucleotides line up with TRBD1. There are 14 residues in the CDR3. With V trimmed by 5 bases and J by 6 bases, 8 bases remained unmatched. CDR1 is LNHDA, CDR2 SQIVND, per germline (reference sequence). CDR3 nucleotide sequence: TGTGCCAGTAGTTCCAGGGGGCCGAGTGCTGAAGCTTTCTTT. It codes for CASSSRGPSAEAFF.

The genes are TRBV28 and TRBJ2-7; D possibly corresponds to TRBD1 (5 bases). Germline CDR1 and CDR2: MDHEN and SYDVKM. The CDR3 extends over 15 amino acids. Trimming pared 8 bases from V and 0 bases from J, leaving 17 bases between. DNA for the CDR3: TGTGCCAGCCGAAGGACATTTGAAAGCTCCTACGAGCAGTACTTC. Residues: CASRRTFESSYEQYF.

This clone was detected once. This rearrangement joins TRBV6-5 to TRBJ2-1; D is unclear. V was cut by 0 bases and J by 6 bases, with 6 bases left in between. CDR3 length: 13 amino acids. The germline V gene has CDR1 MNHEY and CDR2 SVGAGI. DNA of the CDR3: TGTGCCAGCAGTTACTCGGTCCGCAATGAGCAGTTCTTC. It translates to CASSYSVRNEQFF.

The table lists this clone with a count of one. The chain couples TRBV5-8 to TRBJ2-5; D gene unclear. Germline lookup yields CDR1 SGHTS and CDR2 YDEGEE. Trimming removed 1 base from V and 5 bases from J, with 12 bases in between. The CDR3 is 14 residues long. CDR3 DNA: TGTGCCAGCAGCTTGCGGCTGTTAATGGAGACCCAGTACTTC. The encoded protein is CASSLRLLMETQYF.

The J gene is TRBJ2-7, the V gene TRBV5-5; D call uncertain. V lost 3 bases to trimming and J lost 3 bases, with 4 bases between them. The CDR3 has 11 amino acids. CDR1 SGHKS and CDR2 YYEKEE come from the germline V gene (reference sequence). CDR3 sequence reads: CASSSYYEQYF. The CDR3 nucleotides are TGTGCCAGCAGCTCCTACTACGAGCAGTACTTC.

This rearrangement joins TRBV11-2 to TRBJ2-1; TRBD1 or TRBD2 may be the D gene (5 bases each). This CDR3 region has 15 residues. Germline-derived CDR1 and CDR2 are SGHAT and FQNNGV. The germline V and J ends were trimmed by 9 bases and 6 bases, with 21 bases remaining between them. CDR3 residues: CASRGDPRGGNEQFF. The CDR3 bases are TGTGCCAGTCGTGGGGACCCCCGAGGAGGCAATGAGCAGTTCTTC.

The CDR3 nucleotides are TGTGCCAGCAGCCCGAGCCAGGGGGCGATTAGCTATGAGCAGTTCTTC. This translates into CASSPSQGAISYEQFF. The chain carries TRBV9 and TRBJ2-1, with 8 bases lining up with TRBD1. The CDR3 runs to 16 residues. CDR1 is SGDLS and CDR2 is YYNGEE in the germline V gene. V shed 4 bases and J 8 bases; nucleotides not matched to a gene: 14.

The chain joins TRBV9 to TRBJ2-1; D may be TRBD1 (6 bases). Trimming stripped 0 bases from V and 4 bases from J, with 11 bases between. Germline V gives CDR1 SGDLS, CDR2 YYNGEE. The CDR3 is 15 amino acids. The CDR3 protein is CASSVEGEWYNEQFF. The CDR3, as DNA: TGTGCCAGCAGCGTAGAGGGGGAGTGGTACAATGAGCAGTTCTTC.

This clone occurred a few times. The chain links TRBV6-1 to TRBJ2-7, with D possibly called TRBD1 or TRBD2 (5 bases each). CDR1 and CDR2 from the germline V gene are MNHNS and SASEGT. V shed 4 bases and J shed 3 bases, with 16 bases lying between them. This CDR3 comprises 15 residues. CDR3 DNA sequence: TGTGCCAGCAGTGGCGGTAGGGACGGATACTACGAGCAGTACTTC. It codes for CASSGGRDGYYEQYF.

The CDR3 sequence: CASSLSGRGRITEAFF. The CDR3 DNA reads TGTGCCAGCAGCTTATCAGGCAGGGGGCGTATCACTGAAGCTTTCTTT. The V gene is TRBV7-9, the J gene TRBJ1-1; 8 bases agree with TRBD1. CDR1 is SEHNR, CDR2 FQNEAQ, per germline (reference sequence). The trim removed 2 bases at V and 4 bases at J, leaving 9 bases unmatched. This CDR3 contains 16 residues.

The gene calls are TRBV2 and TRBJ2-4; D may be TRBD1 or TRBD2 (6 bases each). The CDR3 is 18 amino acids. Germline V gives CDR1 SNHLY, CDR2 FYNNEI. The ends were cut back, 6 bases at V and 0 bases at J, with 21 bases in the middle. The CDR3 is CASRVTGVGEVAKNIQYF. The CDR3 DNA is TGTGCCAGCAGGGTGACAGGAGTGGGGGAGGTAGCCAAAAACATTCAGTACTTC.

The chain links TRBV6-5 to TRBJ1-5, with 10 bases lining up with TRBD1. The germline V gene has CDR1 MNHEY and CDR2 SVGAGI. This CDR3 comprises 13 residues. V lost 6 bases to trimming and J lost 5 bases; unmatched junction nucleotides: 1. The CDR3 DNA is TGTGCCAGCAGCGACAGGGGGCATCAGCCCCAGCATTTT. Protein: CASSDRGHQPQHF.

The chain links TRBV9 to TRBJ2-1; 8 nucleotides line up with TRBD2. Unmatched junction bases numbered 2, after V lost 3 bases and J lost 0 bases. This CDR3 has 15 residues. The germline CDR1 and CDR2 sequences are SGDLS and YYNGEE. The CDR3 protein is CASSDSGDSYNEQFF. CDR3 DNA sequence: TGTGCCAGCAGCGATAGCGGGGACTCCTACAATGAGCAGTTCTTC. The variable domain in full, with the rest retrieved from reference TRBV9 and TRBJ2-1, is DSGVTQTPKHLITATGQRVTLRCSPRSGDLSVYWYQQSLDQGLQFLIQYYNGEERAKGNILERFSAQQFPDLHSELNLSSLELGDSALYFCASSDSGDSYNEQFFGPGTRLTVL.

The chain has TRBV11-2 and TRBJ2-3; 12 nucleotides align to TRBD2. This CDR3 comprises 16 residues. The V gene's germline CDR1 is SGHAT and CDR2 FQNNGV. After removal of 5 bases from V and 0 bases from J, the junction contained 3 bases not matched to a gene. CDR3: CASSPGLAGSTDTQYF. CDR3 bases: TGTGCCAGCAGCCCAGGACTAGCGGGGAGCACAGATACGCAGTATTTT.

The genes are TRBV19 and TRBJ1-1, with D uncertain. V lost 3 bases, J lost 1 base, and 6 bases lay in between. The CDR3 contains 13 residues. Germline V gene lookup returns CDR1 LNHDA and CDR2 SQIVND (reference sequence). CDR3 in amino acids: CASSMSENTEAFF. Here the CDR3 DNA reads TGTGCCAGTAGTATGTCGGAGAACACTGAAGCTTTCTTT.

The chain carries TRBV7-9 and TRBJ2-7, with 9 bases fitting TRBD1. Germline CDR1 and CDR2: SEHNR and FQNEAQ (reference sequence). The ends lost 5 bases at V and 7 bases at J; junction bases unmatched: 9. CDR3 length: 14 residues. The CDR3 nucleotides are TGTGCCAGCAGCGGCGGGACAGGGAAACGGGAGCAGTACTTC. Encoded protein: CASSGGTGKREQYF.

DNA of the CDR3: TGTGCCAGCAGCCAAAAACTACCGGGACAGGGGGCGGGAGAGCAGTACTTC. Translation gives CASSQKLPGQGAGEQYF. The rearrangement joins TRBV14 to TRBJ2-7; TRBD1 agrees at 12 bases. After removal of 2 bases from V and 7 bases from J, the junction contained 12 bases not matched to a gene. The germline V gene has CDR1 SGHDN and CDR2 FVKESK. This CDR3 is 17 amino acids long.

J is TRBJ2-7 and V is TRBV30, with a weak D call TRBD1 (6 bases). There are 11 residues in the CDR3. The V end lost 4 bases, the J end lost 5 bases, and 9 bases lay between the germline ends. Germline V gene data show CDR1 as GTSNPN and CDR2 as SVGIG (reference sequence). The CDR3 DNA is TGTGCCTGGAAACAGGGCCACGAGCAGTACTTC. The encoded protein is CAWKQGHEQYF.

This chain links TRBV11-2 with TRBJ2-1; 11 nucleotides match TRBD1. The junction had 7 bases not matched to a gene; V was cut back by 3 bases and J by 3 bases. This CDR3 is 17 amino acids long. CDR1 is SGHAT and CDR2 is FQNNGV in the germline V gene. Here the CDR3 DNA reads TGTGCCAGCAGCTTTTCGGACAGGGGGCTAGTCTACAATGAGCAGTTCTTC. Protein: CASSFSDRGLVYNEQFF.